This TCR beta chain was sequenced for a study of OX40 agonist ivuxolimab in advanced cancers. Study information: Antecedent anti-PD-1, anti-PD-L1 or anti-CTLA-4 therapy was permissible, with 35% to 40% having received some. In three patients, partial responses were observed, one with hepatocellular carcinoma and two with cutaneous melanoma. Study-wide results and caveats: Also showing low normalized T-cell clonal expansion were some of the nonresponders.

Generated by immunoSEQ multiplex PCR, the TCRdb table keeps only in-frame clones and is missing some. The sample records around 80,000 clones, approximately 85% being singletons. V lost 3 bases and J lost 7, with 9 bases in between. The CDR3 is 12 amino acids. Germline V lookup: CDR1 SEHNR, CDR2 FQNEAQ (reference sequence). Details on this clone: The antigen is not known.

It was autoimmune disease history or systemic immunosuppression that excluded patients. This TCR derives from an adult with an advanced solid tumor such as melanoma, head and neck, liver or kidney cancer. The chain recombines TRBV7-9 with TRBJ1-1; D gene unclear. Source: CD4+ or CD8+ T cells sorted from blood, taken in a trial of the OX40 agonist ivuxolimab. Written as DNA, the CDR3 is TGTGCCAGCAGCTTCGGACGGGTTGAAGCTTTCTTT. As protein: CASSFGRVEAFF. Filled out from reference TRBV7-9 and TRBJ1-1, the complete variable domain reads DTGVSQNPRHKITKRGQNVTFRCDPISEHNRLYWYRQTLGQGPEFLTYFQNEAQLEKSRLLSDRFSAERPKGSFSTLEIQRTEQGDSAMYLCASSFGRVEAFFGQGTRLTVV.